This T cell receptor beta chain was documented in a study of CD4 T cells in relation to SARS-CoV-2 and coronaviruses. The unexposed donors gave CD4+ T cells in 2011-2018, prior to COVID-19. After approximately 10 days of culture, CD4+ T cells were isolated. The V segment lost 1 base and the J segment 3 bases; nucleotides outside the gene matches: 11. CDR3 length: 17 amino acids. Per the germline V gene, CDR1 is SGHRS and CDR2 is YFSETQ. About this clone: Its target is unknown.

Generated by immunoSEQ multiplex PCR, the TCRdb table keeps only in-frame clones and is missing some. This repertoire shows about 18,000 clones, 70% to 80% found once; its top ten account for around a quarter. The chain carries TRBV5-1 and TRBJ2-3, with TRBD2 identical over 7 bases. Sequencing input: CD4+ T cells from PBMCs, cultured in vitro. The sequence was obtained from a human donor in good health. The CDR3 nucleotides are TGCGCCAGCAGCTTGTATCTTGCGGGAGAGGAAACAGATACGCAGTATTTT. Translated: CASSLYLAGEETDTQYF.